The 5 T cell receptor beta chains below come from one sample, sequenced in a study of blood T cell repertoires in COVID-19. Only in-frame clones appear in the TCRdb table, and some are missing; sequencing was by immunoSEQ multiplex PCR. The table includes tens of thousands of clones, approximately 70% detected once. What was sequenced was peripheral blood. The receptor set was obtained from a woman aged 55-69 years in a cohort sampled during active or convalescent COVID-19.

This clone was counted a few times. The chain is built from TRBV5-1 and TRBJ1-2, with 7 bases lining up with TRBD1. The ends lost 1 base at V and 3 bases at J; junction bases unmatched: 9. The germline CDR1 and CDR2 sequences are SGHRS and YFSETQ. The CDR3 has 16 residues. The CDR3 is CASSLTTGTAYYGYTF. In DNA form, the CDR3 reads TGCGCCAGCAGCTTGACGACCGGGACAGCATACTATGGCTACACCTTC.

This rearrangement joins TRBV12-3 or TRBV12-4 to TRBJ1-5, with D uncertain. The CDR3 length is 11 residues. V was cut by 6 bases and J by 11 bases, with 11 bases left in between. The DNA of the CDR3 is TGTGCCAGCAGCTCGGGAATGGCCCAGCATTTT. It yields the protein CASSSGMAQHF.

The V call is TRBV2, the J call TRBJ1-1, with D tentatively TRBD1 (6 bases). Germline V gene data show CDR1 as SNHLY and CDR2 as FYNNEI. Trimming removed 7 bases from V and 1 base from J, with 13 bases in between. The CDR3 length is 14 residues. CDR3 sequence reads: CASTAGQPNTEAFF. The DNA for the CDR3 is TGTGCCAGCACTGCAGGACAGCCGAACACTGAAGCTTTCTTT.

CDR3 residues: CASKEGSSGNTIYF. The DNA of the CDR3 is TGTGCCAGTAAGGAGGGGTCAAGTGGAAACACCATATATTTT. The V and J genes are TRBV19 and TRBJ1-3, with D tentatively TRBD1 (5 bases). Per the germline V gene, CDR1 is LNHDA and CDR2 is SQIVND (reference sequence). There are 14 residues in the CDR3. The V end was cut by 7 bases, the J end by 3 bases, with 13 bases between.

Written as DNA, the CDR3 is TGTGCCAGCAGCCCCCGGGGAAACACCGGGGAGCTGTTTTTT. Amino acid sequence: CASSPRGNTGELFF. J is TRBJ2-2 and V is TRBV13; possibly TRBD2 for D (5 bases). V lost 5 bases and J lost 2, with 9 bases in between. Germline CDR1 is PRHDT and CDR2 is FYEKMQ (reference sequence). The CDR3 loop spans 14 amino acids.